These 15 T cell receptor beta chains came from one sample sequenced in a study of memory B cells and T cells in multiple sclerosis. Their recognized antigens are unknown. The method was immunoSEQ multiplex PCR; TCRdb's version includes in-frame clones alone and lacks a portion of them. The repertoire holds some 48,000 clones, with approximately 80% as singletons. After stimulus-free culture, autoproliferating CFSE-dim and non-proliferating CFSE-high T cells were sequenced separately. Replicate wells were pooled after 7 days of stimulus-free culture of more than 45 million CFSE-labeled PBMCs. The sequencing input was PBMCs from blood kept in culture. Receptor source: a human donor with multiple sclerosis.

J is TRBJ1-4 and V is TRBV10-1; D is ambiguous. The CDR3 totals 13 residues. Trimming pared 3 bases from V and 0 bases from J, leaving 2 bases between. Germline CDR1 and CDR2: WNHNN and SYGVQD (reference sequence). The CDR3 protein is CASSDTTNEKLFF. CDR3 DNA sequence: TGCGCCAGCAGTGATACAACTAATGAAAAACTGTTTTTT.

This clone occurred once. This rearrangement joins TRBV11-3 to TRBJ2-2; no clear D gene. Germline V gene sequence: CDR1 SGHNT, CDR2 YENEEA. Trimming removed 0 bases at V and 8 bases at J, with 4 bases between. The CDR3 is made up of 12 amino acids. The CDR3, as DNA: TGTGCCAGCAGCTTAGACTATGGGGAGCTGTTTTTT. Translation gives CASSLDYGELFF.

The V gene is TRBV28, the J gene TRBJ2-1; 9 bases line up with TRBD2. With V trimmed by 4 bases and J by 8 bases, 12 bases remained unmatched. The CDR3 totals 16 residues. CDR1 and CDR2 from the germline V gene are MDHEN and SYDVKM. CDR3 region: CASSSPGGGAPDEQFF. In nucleotides, the CDR3 is TGTGCCAGCAGTTCCCCGGGCGGGGGGGCCCCAGATGAGCAGTTCTTC.

This chain connects TRBV7-2 to TRBJ2-3, with 7 bases aligning to TRBD1. Germline V gene lookup returns CDR1 SGHTA and CDR2 FQGNSA. The CDR3 length is 15 residues. The V and J ends lost 5 bases and 5 bases, in that order; junction bases with no gene match: 10. The CDR3 nucleotides are TGTGCCAGCAGCAAGCGAAGGGGGCCGGGAGATACGCAGTATTTT. Residues: CASSKRRGPGDTQYF.

This clone has only one observation. This chain connects TRBV27 to TRBJ1-5; weak D call: TRBD1 (6 bases). Germline V CDR1 and CDR2: MNHEY, SMNVEV (reference sequence). The CDR3 contains 15 residues. V lost 4 bases and J 9 bases, leaving 19 bases between the germline ends. CDR3 coding DNA: TGTGCCAGCAGTTCCCTCGGGGGGGGCGGTCGGCCCCAGCATTTT. Translated, it gives CASSSLGGGGRPQHF.

V is TRBV27 and J is TRBJ2-7; 8 bases match TRBD1. Germline V lookup: CDR1 MNHEY, CDR2 SMNVEV (reference sequence). J lost 9 bases, V lost 5 bases, and 9 bases had no gene match. The length of the CDR3 is 13 residues. The CDR3 here is CASSRSGQGGQYF. CDR3 nucleotide sequence: TGTGCCAGCAGTCGCTCTGGACAGGGCGGGCAGTACTTC.

This clone came up a few times. This chain connects TRBV19 to TRBJ1-5, with 9 bases lining up with TRBD1. Per germline, CDR1 LNHDA and CDR2 SQIVND (reference sequence). This CDR3 has 15 residues. V was clipped by 5 bases and J by 3 bases; unmatched bases: 5. The CDR3 loop is CASSYDRGVNQPQHF. The CDR3 region has the DNA TGTGCCAGTAGTTATGACAGGGGGGTCAATCAGCCCCAGCATTTT.

This sequence joins TRBV10-3 and TRBJ2-2; D is ambiguous. Trimming stripped 7 bases from V and 6 bases from J, with 6 bases between. CDR3 length: 11 amino acids. Germline lookup yields CDR1 ENHRY and CDR2 SYGVKD. The CDR3 bases are TGTGCCATCAAAGAAGCCGGGGAGCTGTTTTTT. Translation gives CAIKEAGELFF.

The gene calls are TRBV28 and TRBJ2-5; D uncertain. Germline values: CDR1 MDHEN, CDR2 SYDVKM. This CDR3 spans 11 amino acids. Trimming took off 5 bases at V and 7 bases at J, with 8 bases between the two ends. The CDR3 loop is CASSDPSTQYF. The CDR3 region has the DNA TGTGCCAGCAGTGATCCGTCGACCCAGTACTTC.

The genes are TRBV7-9 and TRBJ1-5; D ambiguous. Per germline, CDR1 SEHNR and CDR2 FQNEAQ (reference sequence). The CDR3 spans 17 residues. Between the trimmed V and J ends, which lost 2 bases and 0 bases, there was a span of 14 bases. CDR3: CASSLSPDSSSNQPQHF. DNA for the CDR3: TGTGCCAGCAGCTTATCTCCGGACTCCTCTAGCAATCAGCCCCAGCATTTT.

The chain links TRBV19 to TRBJ2-7; 7 bases match TRBD1. CDR1 LNHDA and CDR2 SQIVND come from the germline V gene (reference sequence). The CDR3 totals 17 residues. J was trimmed by 3 bases and V by 9 bases; bases with no gene match: 20. The CDR3 DNA follows: TGTGCCAGCCTTGGGGTCCGGGACAGAGGAGACTACTACGAGCAGTACTTC. This translates into CASLGVRDRGDYYEQYF. The full variable domain, completed using reference TRBV19 and TRBJ2-7, is DGGITQSPKYLFRKEGQNVTLSCEQNLNHDAMYWYRQDPGQGLRLIYYSQIVNDFQKGDIAEGYSVSREKKESFPLTVTSAQKNPTAFYLCASLGVRDRGDYYEQYFGPGTRLTVT.

This sequence joins TRBV13 and TRBJ2-3; 10 positions match TRBD2. The CDR3 extends over 16 amino acids. Germline V gene lookup returns CDR1 PRHDT and CDR2 FYEKMQ (reference sequence). J lost 4 bases, V lost 3 bases, and 7 bases had no gene match. The DNA for the CDR3 is TGTGCCAGCAGCTTTCCGATAGCGGGGGGTTCAGATACGCAGTATTTT. Amino acid sequence: CASSFPIAGGSDTQYF.

The chain has TRBV13 and TRBJ2-5, with unresolved D. Trimming shortened V by 3 bases and J by 5 bases, and 10 bases separated the two germline ends. The CDR3 loop spans 13 amino acids. Germline CDR1 PRHDT, CDR2 FYEKMQ (reference sequence). In nucleotides, the CDR3 is TGTGCCAGCAGCTTGTGGGCCAGCGAGACCCAGTACTTC. This translates into CASSLWASETQYF.

V is TRBV30 and J is TRBJ1-4; 8 nucleotides match TRBD1. The CDR3 spans 13 residues. The V and J ends lost 6 bases and 7 bases, in that order; junction bases with no gene match: 7. The germline gives CDR1 GTSNPN, CDR2 SVGIG (reference sequence). The CDR3 region is CACSRGLIEKLFF. CDR3 nucleotide sequence: TGTGCCTGTTCCAGGGGGCTGATTGAAAAACTGTTTTTT.

This chain uses TRBV18 with TRBJ2-1; TRBD1 matches 8 bases. V trimming: 3 bases; J trimming: 0 bases; junction bases outside the gene matches: 7. Germline-derived CDR1 and CDR2 are KGHSH and LQKENI. There are 17 residues in the CDR3. The CDR3 DNA reads as TGTGCCAGCTCACCTCCGCAGGGGACAGGCTCCTACAATGAGCAGTTCTTC. This encodes CASSPPQGTGSYNEQFF.